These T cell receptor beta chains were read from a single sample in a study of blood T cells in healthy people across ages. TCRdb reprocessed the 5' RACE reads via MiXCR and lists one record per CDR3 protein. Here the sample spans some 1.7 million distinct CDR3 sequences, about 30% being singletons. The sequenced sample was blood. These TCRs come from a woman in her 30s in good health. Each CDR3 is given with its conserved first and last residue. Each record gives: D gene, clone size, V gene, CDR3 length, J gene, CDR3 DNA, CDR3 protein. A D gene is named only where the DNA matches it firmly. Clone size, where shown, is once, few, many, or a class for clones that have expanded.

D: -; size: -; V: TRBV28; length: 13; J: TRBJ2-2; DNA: TGTGCCATTCGAGGTGGGGGCACCAGGGAGCTGTTTTTT; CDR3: CAIRGGGTRELFF
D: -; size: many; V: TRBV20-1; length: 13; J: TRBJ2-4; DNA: TGCAGTGCTACCGGGACCGCCAAAAACATTCAGTACTTC; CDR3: CSATGTAKNIQYF
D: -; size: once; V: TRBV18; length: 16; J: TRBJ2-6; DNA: TGTGCCAGCTCACTAGAGGGGGACGCTGGGGCCAACGTCCTGACTTTC; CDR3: CASSLEGDAGANVLTF
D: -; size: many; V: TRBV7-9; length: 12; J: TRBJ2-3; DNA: TGTGCCAGCAGCCGCCATCCGGCCACGCAGTATTTT; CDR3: CASSRHPATQYF
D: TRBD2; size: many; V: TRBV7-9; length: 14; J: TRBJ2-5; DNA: TGTGCCAGCAGCCCCCAGACTAGCGTTGAGACCCAGTACTTC; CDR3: CASSPQTSVETQYF
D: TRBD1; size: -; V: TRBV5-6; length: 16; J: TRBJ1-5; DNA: TGTGCCAGCAGCTTAAACAGGGGCCTTAGCAATCAGCCCCAGCATTTT; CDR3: CASSLNRGLSNQPQHF
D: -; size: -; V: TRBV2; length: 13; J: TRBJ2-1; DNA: TGTGCCAGCGACGTGGGCAACTACAATGAGCAGTTCTTC; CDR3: CASDVGNYNEQFF
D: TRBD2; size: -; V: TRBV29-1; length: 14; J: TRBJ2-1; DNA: TGCAGCGTGAGACTAGCGGGAGGGCCTAATGAGCAGTTCTTC; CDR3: CSVRLAGGPNEQFF
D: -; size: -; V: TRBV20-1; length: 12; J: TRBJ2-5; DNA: TGCAGTGCAGTGGGAGCCGAAGAGACCCAGTACTTC; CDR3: CSAVGAEETQYF
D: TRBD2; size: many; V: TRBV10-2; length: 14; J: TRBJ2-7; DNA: TGCGCCAGCACCGGAACTAGCGGGGGCTACGAGCAGTACTTC; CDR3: CASTGTSGGYEQYF
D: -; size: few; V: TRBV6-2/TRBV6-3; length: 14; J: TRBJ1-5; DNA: TGTGCCAGCAGTTACATCAGTCTCAATCAGCCCCAGCATTTT; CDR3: CASSYISLNQPQHF
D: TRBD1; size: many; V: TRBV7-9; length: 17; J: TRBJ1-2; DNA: TGTGCCAGCAGCTTCGGGCAGGGGGCTCGTTCAAACTATGGCTACACCTTC; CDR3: CASSFGQGARSNYGYTF
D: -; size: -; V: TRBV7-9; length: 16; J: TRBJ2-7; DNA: TGTGCCAGCGGCTTATTCCCGGGCCTCCCCCCCTACGAGCAGTACTTC; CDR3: CASGLFPGLPPYEQYF
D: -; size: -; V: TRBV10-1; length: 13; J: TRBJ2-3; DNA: TGCGCCAGCAGTGGGGCAGGGGAAGATACGCAGTATTTT; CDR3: CASSGAGEDTQYF
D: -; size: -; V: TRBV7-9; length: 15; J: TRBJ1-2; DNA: TGTGCCAGCAGCCCAAGGGGAGGGGTCGGCTATGGCTACACCTTC; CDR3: CASSPRGGVGYGYTF
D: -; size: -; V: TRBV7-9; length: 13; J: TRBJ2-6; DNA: TGTGCCGGCACCTACTCTGGGGCCAACGTCCTGACTTTC; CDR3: CAGTYSGANVLTF